The rows below give T cell receptor beta chains drawn from one sample of a study of shared clonotypes between healthy human individuals. The protocol was immunoSEQ multiplex PCR, while the TCRdb copy is restricted to in-frame clones and leaves out a portion. The sample comprises 850,000 to 1,100,000 clones, 60% to 85% of which are singletons, and about 0.89% rests with the top ten. Sequencing was carried out using memory CD4+ T cells from PBMCs. These receptors were taken from a man younger than 30 in good health. Some clones in this sample may be carry-over from other donors' samples. Each CDR3 is given with its conserved first and last residue. The order of the fields is D gene, V gene, clone size, J gene, CDR3 protein, CDR3 DNA. A D gene is named only where the DNA matches it firmly. Only part of the rows carry a size: once, few, many, or a class if the clone is expanded.

NA	TRBV6-6	few	TRBJ1-3	CASESSGNTIYF	TGTGCCAGCGAAAGCTCTGGAAACACCATATATTTT
TRBD1	TRBV7-9	NA	TRBJ1-3	CASSLSRTGNTIYF	TGTGCCAGCAGCTTGAGCCGGACAGGGAACACCATATATTTT
NA	TRBV27	once	TRBJ1-5	CASRPTGRQPQHF	TGTGCCAGCAGACCTACAGGCCGGCAGCCCCAGCATTTT
NA	TRBV7-2	NA	TRBJ2-3	CASSPHTDTQYF	TGTGCCAGCAGCCCCCACACAGATACGCAGTATTTT
NA	TRBV15	few	TRBJ2-5	CATSRDGGREYF	TGTGCCACCAGCAGAGATGGGGGACGGGAGTACTTC
NA	TRBV18	NA	TRBJ1-1	CASLGLMNTEAFF	TGTGCCAGCCTGGGTCTCATGAACACTGAAGCTTTCTTT
NA	TRBV4-1	NA	TRBJ1-1	CASSQGPRDTTANTEAFF	TGCGCCAGCAGCCAAGGACCCCGGGACACTACCGCGAACACTGAAGCTTTCTTT
NA	TRBV29-1	once	TRBJ2-3	CSLDRYTDTQYF	TGCAGCTTAGATCGGTACACAGATACGCAGTATTTT
NA	TRBV7-2	NA	TRBJ1-1	CASSWSGRFTEAFF	TGTGCCAGCAGCTGGTCTGGTCGGTTCACTGAAGCTTTCTTT
NA	TRBV2	NA	TRBJ1-3	CASRGETGHTIYF	TGTGCCAGCAGGGGGGAAACAGGTCACACCATATATTTT
TRBD2	TRBV30	NA	TRBJ2-5	CAWSETSGSETQYF	TGTGCCTGGAGTGAGACTAGCGGGAGCGAGACCCAGTACTTC
NA	TRBV19	NA	TRBJ2-7	CASSPTSYSYEQYF	TGTGCCAGTAGCCCGACAAGCTACTCCTACGAGCAGTACTTC
TRBD1	TRBV2	NA	TRBJ2-5	CASSDRAETQYF	TGTGCCAGCTCGGACAGGGCGGAGACCCAGTACTTC
NA	TRBV27	once	TRBJ1-2	CASRLTGGHGYTF	TGTGCCAGCAGACTGACGGGGGGGCATGGCTACACCTTC
NA	TRBV28	NA	TRBJ1-1	CASSPGRYTEAFF	TGTGCCAGCAGCCCGGGACGGTACACTGAAGCTTTCTTT
NA	TRBV18	NA	TRBJ1-4	CASSRGRRVSNEKLFF	TGTGCCAGCTCTCGGGGGCGCAGAGTTTCTAATGAAAAACTGTTTTTT
TRBD1	TRBV7-9	NA	TRBJ1-2	CASSLAGQLSYGYTF	TGTGCCAGCAGCTTAGCGGGACAGTTAAGCTATGGCTACACCTTC
NA	TRBV7-3	NA	TRBJ2-3	CASSFGYPPTQYF	TGTGCCAGCAGCTTTGGCTACCCTCCAACGCAGTATTTT
NA	TRBV28	NA	TRBJ2-1	CASSRGGQGFDEQFF	TGTGCCAGCAGTCGGGGGGGACAGGGATTCGATGAGCAGTTCTTC
NA	TRBV9	once	TRBJ2-5	CASSADPGPQETQYF	TGTGCCAGCAGCGCAGACCCAGGTCCCCAAGAGACCCAGTACTTC
TRBD1	TRBV7-9	NA	TRBJ1-2	CASSSGQGYGYTF	TGTGCCAGCAGCTCGGGACAGGGGTACGGCTACACCTTC
NA	TRBV28	NA	TRBJ1-1	CASSSPHGAYEAFF	TGTGCCAGCAGTTCCCCCCATGGAGCCTATGAAGCTTTCTTT
NA	TRBV29-1	NA	TRBJ2-5	CSVRKETQYF	TGCAGCGTTAGGAAGGAGACCCAGTACTTC
NA	TRBV27	many	TRBJ2-5	CASHQTGRRETQYF	TGTGCCAGCCATCAGACAGGCCGCCGGGAGACCCAGTACTTC
NA	TRBV19	NA	TRBJ2-3	CASSGGSHTDTQYF	TGTGCCAGTAGTGGTGGCTCCCACACAGATACGCAGTATTTT
TRBD2	TRBV27	NA	TRBJ2-7	CASTRTSGSQQYF	TGTGCCAGCACCCGGACTAGCGGGAGCCAGCAGTACTTC
NA	TRBV27	once	TRBJ2-7	CASSLRGQYEQYF	TGTGCCAGCAGTTTACGGGGCCAATACGAGCAGTACTTC
TRBD1	TRBV18	NA	TRBJ1-4	CASSPPGTGSEKLFF	TGTGCCAGCTCACCACCGGGGACAGGGTCAGAAAAACTGTTTTTT
TRBD1	TRBV6-4	NA	TRBJ2-1	CASSEPNRDRGYAEQFF	TGTGCCAGCAGTGAACCGAACCGGGACAGGGGATACGCTGAGCAGTTCTTC
TRBD2	TRBV14	NA	TRBJ2-1	CASSRGLAGSQFF	TGTGCCAGCAGCCGAGGACTAGCGGGATCCCAGTTCTTC
NA	TRBV6-5	few	TRBJ2-2	CASSLGVGTPRELFF	TGTGCCAGCAGTTTGGGGGTGGGGACTCCGAGGGAGCTGTTTTTT
TRBD2	TRBV6-6	NA	TRBJ2-1	CASSYSASGYSEQFF	TGTGCCAGCAGTTACTCCGCTAGCGGGTACTCTGAGCAGTTCTTC
TRBD2	TRBV19	NA	TRBJ2-1	CAGKVGGRGDEQFF	TGTGCCGGTAAGGTGGGCGGGAGGGGGGATGAGCAGTTCTTC
TRBD2	TRBV5-4	NA	TRBJ2-7	CASSAYGGGRSDEQYF	TGTGCCAGCAGCGCCTACGGGGGGGGGCGAAGCGACGAGCAGTACTTC
NA	TRBV11-2	NA	TRBJ1-4	CASSLPTATNEKLFF	TGTGCCAGCAGCTTACCGACGGCAACTAATGAAAAACTGTTTTTT